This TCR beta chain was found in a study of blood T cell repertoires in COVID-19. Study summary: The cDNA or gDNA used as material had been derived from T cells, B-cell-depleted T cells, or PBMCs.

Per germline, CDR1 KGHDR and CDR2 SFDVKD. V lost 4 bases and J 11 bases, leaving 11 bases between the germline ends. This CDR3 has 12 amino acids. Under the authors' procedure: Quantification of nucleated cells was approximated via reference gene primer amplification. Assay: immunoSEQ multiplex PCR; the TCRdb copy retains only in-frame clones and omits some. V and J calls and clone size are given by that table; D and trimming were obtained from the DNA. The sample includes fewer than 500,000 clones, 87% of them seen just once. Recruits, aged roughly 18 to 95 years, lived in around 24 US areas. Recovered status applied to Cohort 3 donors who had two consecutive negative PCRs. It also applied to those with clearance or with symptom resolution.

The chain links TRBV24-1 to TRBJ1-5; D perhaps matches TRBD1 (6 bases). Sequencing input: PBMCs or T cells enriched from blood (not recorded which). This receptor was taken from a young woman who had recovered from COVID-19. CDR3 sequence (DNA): TGTGCCACCAGTGACCCGGACAGAGCCCAGCATTTT. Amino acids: CATSDPDRAQHF.